The clone carrying this T cell receptor beta chain has only a few counts. Its specificity is unknown. This record comes from a study of T cells in Graves' hyperthyroidism and ophthalmopathy. Overall study context: Peripheral blood was taken when the disease was first diagnosed, before any treatment began.

V was clipped by 1 base and J by 5 bases, with 15 bases between them. The CDR3 has 15 residues. The germline V gene has CDR1 SGHNT and CDR2 YYREEE (reference sequence). Regions amplified from RNA transcripts were the TCR beta CDR3 regions. When the TCR CDR3 underwent first-round RT-PCR, the HTBI primer set was used. Using its own MiXCR run on the multiplex PCR reads, TCRdb lists one record per CDR3 protein. The table lists 250,000 to 300,000 distinct CDR3 sequences, approximately 14% of them singletons. Notes on the study in general: Ophthalmopathy was model-predicted a median about 6.7 months pre-onset.

V is TRBV5-4 and J is TRBJ2-5; weak D call: TRBD1 (5 bases). The clonotype comes from a woman aged 40 to 55 with Graves' hyperthyroidism. Material for sequencing was blood. The CDR3 spells CASSLFQGKRETQYF. In DNA, the CDR3 is TGTGCCAGCAGCTTGTTTCAGGGCAAGAGGGAGACCCAGTACTTC.